One sample yielded the 29 T cell receptor beta chains listed below, sequenced in a study of T cell clonotyping in hematopoietic cell transplantation. Produced via immunoSEQ multiplex PCR; TCRdb's table is partial and in-frame only. The sample has around 8,400 clones, less than 90% seen once; the top ten hold approximately 4.2%. Specimen: peripheral blood mononuclear cells, collected at the time of graft-versus-host disease after allogeneic stem cell transplant. These receptors were taken from a male patient aged 60-70 years who had an allogeneic stem cell transplant from a related donor, so the T cells may come from the graft donor. Some clones in this sample may be carry-over from other donors' samples.

The chain is built from TRBV5-4 and TRBJ1-5; no clear D gene. The CDR3 loop spans 16 amino acids. CDR1 and CDR2 from the germline V gene are SGHNT and YYREEE (reference sequence). The V and J ends lost 0 bases and 2 bases respectively, with 12 bases between them. The CDR3 sequence: CASSLGGIVGNQPQHF. The CDR3 DNA reads as TGTGCCAGCAGCTTGGGTGGGATAGTGGGCAATCAGCCCCAGCATTTT.

V gene TRBV28 combines with J gene TRBJ2-5, with 7 bases aligning to TRBD1. Germline V CDR1 and CDR2: MDHEN, SYDVKM. The junction had 8 bases not matched to a gene; V was cut back by 4 bases and J by 6 bases. This CDR3 is 14 amino acids long. CDR3 sequence reads: CASSSDRVGKTQYF. The CDR3 DNA follows: TGTGCCAGCAGTTCAGACAGGGTGGGAAAGACCCAGTACTTC. The whole variable domain, filled in from reference TRBV28 and TRBJ2-5, reads DVKVTQSSRYLVKRTGEKVFLECVQDMDHENMFWYRQDPGLGLRLIYFSYDVKMKEKGDIPEGYSVSREKKERFSLILESASTNQTSMYLCASSSDRVGKTQYFGPGTRLLVL.

The chain joins TRBV10-1 to TRBJ2-7, with D possibly being TRBD1 (6 bases). CDR1 and CDR2 (germline): WNHNN, SYGVQD (reference sequence). V lost 2 bases and J 6 bases, leaving 35 bases between the germline ends. This CDR3 region has 21 residues. The CDR3 DNA follows: TGCGCCAGCAGTGAGGGGCTCTTTTTGGACAGCCCCGGTTTAGGGATTAGCGAGCAGTACTTC. It encodes CASSEGLFLDSPGLGISEQYF.

The gene calls are TRBV2 and TRBJ1-2; D gene unclear. The CDR3 sequence is 16 residues long. Germline CDR1 is SNHLY and CDR2 is FYNNEI. Between the trimmed V and J ends, which lost 5 bases and 3 bases, there was a span of 19 bases. The CDR3 loop reads CASSNDGGVLYYGYTF. The CDR3, as DNA: TGTGCCAGCAGTAACGACGGTGGGGTACTTTACTATGGCTACACCTTC.

The J gene is TRBJ1-3, the V gene TRBV7-9; D is possibly TRBD1 (6 bases). This CDR3 comprises 15 residues. Trimming cost V 7 bases and J 4 bases, with 17 bases left between them. The V gene's germline CDR1 is SEHNR and CDR2 FQNEAQ (reference sequence). The CDR3 DNA sequence: TGTGCCAGCACCCAGAGGGGGGACGGGGGAAACACCATATATTTT. Translated: CASTQRGDGGNTIYF.

The chain recombines TRBV7-9 with TRBJ1-6, with D perhaps matching TRBD1 (5 bases). Deletions cut 6 bases from V and 7 bases from J, with 16 bases between. The CDR3 extends over 15 amino acids. Germline V lookup: CDR1 SEHNR, CDR2 FQNEAQ (reference sequence). In DNA form, the CDR3 reads TGTGCCAGCAGTTACTCAGGGAGTCAGAATTCACCCCTCCACTTT. It codes for CASSYSGSQNSPLHF. The variable domain in full, with the rest retrieved from reference TRBV7-9 and TRBJ1-6, is DTGVSQNPRHKITKRGQNVTFRCDPISEHNRLYWYRQTLGQGPEFLTYFQNEAQLEKSRLLSDRFSAERPKGSFSTLEIQRTEQGDSAMYLCASSYSGSQNSPLHFGNGTRLTVT.

The chain uses TRBV6-4 and TRBJ1-6; maybe TRBD1 (5 bases). The CDR3 length is 15 residues. The ends were cut back, 2 bases at V and 5 bases at J, with 10 bases in the middle. Germline V CDR1 and CDR2: MRHNA, SNTAGT. CDR3 in DNA: TGTGCCAGCAGTGACAGGGGAGATAATAATTCACCCCTCCACTTT. Amino acid sequence: CASSDRGDNNSPLHF.

The CDR3 is CASSRNGTHSNQPQHF. CDR3 DNA sequence: TGCGCCAGCAGTCGCAACGGGACACATAGCAATCAGCCCCAGCATTTT. This chain connects TRBV23-1 to TRBJ1-5; a possible D gene is TRBD1 (6 bases). TRBV23-1 belongs to the ORF category, with a function that is uncertain. The CDR3 runs to 16 residues. The V end was cut by 4 bases, the J end by 0 bases, with 13 bases between.

This clone showed up just once. The DNA of the CDR3 is TGTGCCAGCAGCAAAGTGGAGACCCAGTACTTC. Residues: CASSKVETQYF. The genes are TRBV21-1 and TRBJ2-5. TRBV21-1 is tagged as a pseudogene. The CDR3 runs to 11 residues.

This clone came up a few times. The chain employs TRBV5-1 and TRBJ1-6, with TRBD1 as a possible D gene (6 bases). Germline V gene lookup returns CDR1 SGHRS and CDR2 YFSETQ. Between the trimmed V and J ends, which lost 0 bases and 7 bases, there was a span of 8 bases. The CDR3 contains 14 residues. Here the CDR3 DNA reads TGCGCCAGCAGCTTGGACAGGGCGAATTCACCCCTCCACTTT. It codes for CASSLDRANSPLHF.

This chain uses TRBV12-5 with TRBJ1-1; D gene ambiguous. The CDR3 runs to 12 residues. Per the germline V gene, CDR1 is LGHNT and CDR2 is FRNRAP. Trimming shortened V by 3 bases and J by 5 bases, and 7 bases separated the two germline ends. CDR3 nucleotides: TGTGCTAGTGGTTTTTCCAGGACTGAAGCTTTCTTT. Residues: CASGFSRTEAFF.

This chain connects TRBV5-6 to TRBJ2-7, with 8 nucleotides matching TRBD1. Germline V gene sequence: CDR1 SGHDT, CDR2 YYEEEE. The CDR3 loop spans 14 amino acids. The J segment lost 3 bases and the V segment lost 4 bases, leaving 6 bases of the junction unmatched. The CDR3 region has the DNA TGTGCCAGCAGCGTGGACAGGGAAGGCTACGAGCAGTACTTC. This translates into CASSVDREGYEQYF.

This clone came up once. The chain carries TRBV5-1 and TRBJ2-1; D not certain. V lost 0 bases and J lost 0, with 7 bases in between. The germline V gene has CDR1 SGHRS and CDR2 YFSETQ. CDR3 length: 15 residues. The CDR3 region is CASSLASSSYNEQFF. The CDR3 nucleotides read TGCGCCAGCAGCTTGGCCTCAAGCTCCTACAATGAGCAGTTCTTC.

This clone appeared a single time. The V call is TRBV9, the J call TRBJ1-1; D ambiguous. The CDR3 is 13 amino acids. The V and J ends lost 0 bases and 10 bases respectively, with 13 bases between them. Looked up from germline, CDR1 is SGDLS and CDR2 is YYNGEE. CDR3 amino acids: CASSVDDGLGAFF. For the CDR3, the DNA is TGTGCCAGCAGCGTAGACGACGGACTGGGAGCTTTCTTT.

The genes are TRBV28 and TRBJ2-1; D possibly matches TRBD1 or TRBD2 (5 bases each). CDR1 is MDHEN and CDR2 is SYDVKM in the germline V gene. This CDR3 is 15 amino acids long. The ends were cut back, 6 bases at V and 4 bases at J, with 16 bases in the middle. This CDR3 is CASRPGTYKYNEQFF. DNA for the CDR3: TGTGCCAGCAGGCCCGGGACGTATAAGTACAATGAGCAGTTCTTC. The entire variable domain, with the rest obtained from reference TRBV28 and TRBJ2-1, is as follows: DVKVTQSSRYLVKRTGEKVFLECVQDMDHENMFWYRQDPGLGLRLIYFSYDVKMKEKGDIPEGYSVSREKKERFSLILESASTNQTSMYLCASRPGTYKYNEQFFGPGTRLTVL.

The chain links TRBV4-1 to TRBJ1-1; the D is unclear. This CDR3 has 15 amino acids. CDR1 and CDR2 from the germline V gene are MGHRA and YSYEKL. Deletions cut 1 base from V and 3 bases from J, with 12 bases between. The CDR3 is CASSQGPAPHTEAFF. The CDR3 nucleotides are TGCGCCAGCAGCCAAGGGCCAGCCCCCCACACTGAAGCTTTCTTT.

Only one count was recorded for this clone. J is TRBJ1-2 and V is TRBV28; 7 bases are shared with TRBD1. The trim removed 4 bases at V and 3 bases at J, leaving 8 bases unmatched. Germline lookup yields CDR1 MDHEN and CDR2 SYDVKM. CDR3 size: 15 residues. The CDR3 DNA reads as TGTGCCAGCAGTTCAGGGGGTTATATCGACTATGGCTACACCTTC. Its translation is CASSSGGYIDYGYTF.

In this sample, this clone turned up once. The chain employs TRBV30 and TRBJ1-1; D is unresolved. The CDR3 extends over 13 amino acids. Trimming took off 0 bases at V and 6 bases at J, with 11 bases between the two ends. Germline V CDR1 and CDR2: GTSNPN, SVGIG (reference sequence). The CDR3 DNA reads as TGTGCCTGGAGTGTACCTTGGGCGGCTGAAGCTTTCTTT. Its translation is CAWSVPWAAEAFF.

This clone has a handful of counts. This chain connects TRBV6-1 to TRBJ2-7; TRBD2 agrees at 7 bases. CDR3 length equals 14 residues. CDR1 and CDR2 from the germline V gene are MNHNS and SASEGT. Trimming removed 6 bases from V and 0 bases from J; junction bases left unmatched: 5. In nucleotides, the CDR3 is TGTGCCAGCAGGGCGGGGGTTACCTCCTACGAGCAGTACTTC. As protein: CASRAGVTSYEQYF.

The chain recombines TRBV6-5 with TRBJ1-1; D unclear. V gave up 7 bases and J gave up 4 bases, with 19 bases separating them. The CDR3 has 15 residues. Germline loops: CDR1 MNHEY, CDR2 SVGAGI. The CDR3 reads CASTPRGFRSTEAFF. The CDR3 nucleotides are TGTGCCAGCACTCCACGAGGGTTTAGGAGCACTGAAGCTTTCTTT.

The chain carries TRBV19 and TRBJ1-5; TRBD1 matches 12 bases. The CDR3 consists of 16 residues. Germline values: CDR1 LNHDA, CDR2 SQIVND (reference sequence). V shed 6 bases, J shed 5 bases, and the junction held 8 bases outside the gene matches. The CDR3 coding sequence is TGTGCCAGTAGGTGGGGGGACAGGGGGCACGATCAGCCCCAGCATTTT. Its protein is CASRWGDRGHDQPQHF.

J is TRBJ1-4 and V is TRBV5-8; TRBD1 matches 10 bases. The ends lost 4 bases at V and 8 bases at J; junction bases unmatched: 5. Germline CDR1 is SGHTS and CDR2 is YDEGEE. The CDR3 has 14 residues. The CDR3 spells CASSQGQGYEKLFF. CDR3 nucleotide sequence: TGTGCCAGCAGCCAGGGACAGGGGTACGAAAAACTGTTTTTT.

V usage is TRBV30 and J usage is TRBJ2-5; 10 nucleotides match TRBD2. Germline V gives CDR1 GTSNPN, CDR2 SVGIG (reference sequence). V was pared by 3 bases and J by 4 bases, with 8 bases of the junction left unmatched. The CDR3 consists of 15 residues. The CDR3: CAWSPSSSGGETQYF. CDR3 sequence (DNA): TGTGCCTGGAGCCCTTCCTCTAGCGGGGGAGAGACCCAGTACTTC.

This chain links TRBV7-2 with TRBJ1-2; the match to TRBD1 covers 8 bases. J gave up 4 bases and V 2 bases, and 9 bases lay outside the gene matches. The length of the CDR3 is 16 residues. The germline V gene has CDR1 SGHTA and CDR2 FQGNSA. CDR3 amino acids: CASSLHWGTGIYGYTF. Here the CDR3 DNA reads TGTGCCAGCAGCTTACATTGGGGGACAGGAATCTATGGCTACACCTTC.

The CDR3 nucleotides read TGTGCCTGGAGGTTGACAGGGAGCAATCAGCCCCAGCATTTT. The encoded protein is CAWRLTGSNQPQHF. The chain couples TRBV30 to TRBJ1-5; 7 bases are shared with TRBD1. The ends lost 3 bases at V and 1 base at J; junction bases unmatched: 3. Germline values: CDR1 GTSNPN, CDR2 SVGIG (reference sequence). This CDR3 spans 14 amino acids.

This clone was found once. The rearrangement uses TRBV7-9 and TRBJ2-5; D gene uncertain. Trimming took 1 base from V and 1 from J, leaving 7 bases between them. The CDR3 is 14 amino acids. Germline V CDR1 and CDR2: SEHNR, FQNEAQ (reference sequence). This CDR3 reads CASSLDMFQETQYF. CDR3 bases: TGTGCCAGCAGCTTAGACATGTTCCAAGAGACCCAGTACTTC.

The chain joins TRBV4-2 to TRBJ1-6; 8 bases match TRBD1. V shed 5 bases and J 7 bases; nucleotides not matched to a gene: 7. Germline loops: CDR1 LGHNA, CDR2 YNFKEQ. The CDR3 extends over 15 amino acids. CDR3 DNA: TGTGCCAGCAGCTACGGACAGGGAGGAAATTCACCCCTCCACTTT. Amino acid sequence: CASSYGQGGNSPLHF.

The V gene is TRBV9, the J gene TRBJ2-1; 13 bases match TRBD2. Trimming at V came to 3 bases and at J to 1 base, leaving 16 bases not matched to a gene. CDR1 is SGDLS and CDR2 is YYNGEE in the germline V gene. The CDR3 extends over 21 amino acids. CDR3 protein: CASSGTSTSGGPQRSYNEQFF. For the CDR3, the DNA is TGTGCCAGCAGCGGGACGTCGACTAGCGGGGGGCCTCAGCGGTCCTACAATGAGCAGTTCTTC.

This chain links TRBV28 with TRBJ2-7, with 8 positions matching TRBD2. CDR3 length: 15 amino acids. J was trimmed by 3 bases and V by 8 bases; bases with no gene match: 12. Per the germline V gene, CDR1 is MDHEN and CDR2 is SYDVKM. As DNA, the CDR3 is TGTGCCAGCTCGGGGGGGAGGGGTTATTTCTACGAGCAGTACTTC. It is translated as CASSGGRGYFYEQYF.